In this sample, the clone carrying this T cell receptor beta chain turned up many times. MiXCR, run by TCRdb on the 5' RACE reads, gives a single entry per CDR3 protein. The table includes roughly 79,000 distinct CDR3 sequences, around 7% detected once. The data derive from a study of T cells after yellow fever vaccination. Germline CDR1 is MNHEY and CDR2 is SVGAGI. Trimming at V came to 4 bases and at J to 2 bases, leaving 10 bases not matched to a gene. The CDR3 loop spans 17 amino acids. Here the sequenced sample was CD8+ T cells sorted from PBMCs, taken around 10 days after the first yellow fever vaccination. This sequence joins TRBV6-5 and TRBJ2-2; TRBD1 matches 7 bases. The clonotype was recovered from a man aged 18 to 35 who received the YFV17D yellow fever vaccine. As DNA, the CDR3 is TGTGCCAGCAGTTGGCTCCGGACAGGACAAAACACCGGGGAGCTGTTTTTT. This sequence encodes CASSWLRTGQNTGELFF.